These 2 T cell receptor beta chains share one sample of origin, sequenced in a study of CDR3 diversity in severe acne (dated by TCRdb to about 2019). The protocol used for the library was PCR. TCRdb shows the sequencer as Illumina HiSeq 2000. The public reads were run again by TCRdb, first through fastp at Q25 and then through MiXCR, and only productive beta chains were kept. Each entry is one CDR3 protein sequence, shown with its most common DNA and genes. This sample has around 91,000 distinct CDR3 sequences in its table, and over 40% of those were observed once. The ten largest clones represent 13% to 15% of the sample. Sequenced: blood. These receptors originate from a male donor in good health, without acne.

Ten or more counts support this clonotype. This rearrangement joins TRBV12-5 to TRBJ2-7; 7 bases are a match to TRBD1. Germline lookup yields CDR1 LGHNT and CDR2 FRNRAP. There are 15 residues in the CDR3. Trimming cost V 7 bases and J 0 bases; bases outside gene matches: 9. In DNA, the CDR3 is TGTGCTAGTGCCTGGGGGACAGCGAGCTCCTACGAGCAGTACTTC. It specifies CASAWGTASSYEQYF.

The rearrangement links TRBV15 to TRBJ2-3; TRBD1 agrees at 7 bases. V dropped 5 bases and J dropped 0; count of bases not matched to a gene: 8. Per germline, CDR1 LNHNV and CDR2 YYDKDF (reference sequence). CDR3 size: 16 residues. The CDR3 DNA reads TGTGCCACCAGCGGATACCGGGACAGAAGCACAGATACGCAGTATTTT. Protein sequence: CATSGYRDRSTDTQYF.